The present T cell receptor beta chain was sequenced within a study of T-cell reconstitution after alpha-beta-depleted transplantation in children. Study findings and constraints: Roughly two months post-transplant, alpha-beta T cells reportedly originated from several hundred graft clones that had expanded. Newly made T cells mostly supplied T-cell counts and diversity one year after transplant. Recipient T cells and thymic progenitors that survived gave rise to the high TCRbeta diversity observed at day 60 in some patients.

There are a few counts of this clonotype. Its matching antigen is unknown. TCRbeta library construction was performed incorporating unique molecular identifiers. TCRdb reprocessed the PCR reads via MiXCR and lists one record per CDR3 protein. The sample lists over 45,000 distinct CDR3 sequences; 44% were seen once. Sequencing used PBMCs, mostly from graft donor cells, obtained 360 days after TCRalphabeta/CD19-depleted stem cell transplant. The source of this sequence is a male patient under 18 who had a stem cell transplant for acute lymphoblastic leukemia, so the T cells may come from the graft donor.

The CDR3 here is CASSLRTSGRNAETQYF. The DNA of the CDR3 is TGTGCCAGCAGCTTACGGACTAGCGGGAGAAATGCAGAGACCCAGTACTTC. This rearrangement joins TRBV11-2 to TRBJ2-5; the match to TRBD2 covers 13 bases. Trimming took 2 bases from V and 4 from J; bases not matched to a gene: 7. Germline V gene data show CDR1 as SGHAT and CDR2 as FQNNGV. This CDR3 has 17 residues.